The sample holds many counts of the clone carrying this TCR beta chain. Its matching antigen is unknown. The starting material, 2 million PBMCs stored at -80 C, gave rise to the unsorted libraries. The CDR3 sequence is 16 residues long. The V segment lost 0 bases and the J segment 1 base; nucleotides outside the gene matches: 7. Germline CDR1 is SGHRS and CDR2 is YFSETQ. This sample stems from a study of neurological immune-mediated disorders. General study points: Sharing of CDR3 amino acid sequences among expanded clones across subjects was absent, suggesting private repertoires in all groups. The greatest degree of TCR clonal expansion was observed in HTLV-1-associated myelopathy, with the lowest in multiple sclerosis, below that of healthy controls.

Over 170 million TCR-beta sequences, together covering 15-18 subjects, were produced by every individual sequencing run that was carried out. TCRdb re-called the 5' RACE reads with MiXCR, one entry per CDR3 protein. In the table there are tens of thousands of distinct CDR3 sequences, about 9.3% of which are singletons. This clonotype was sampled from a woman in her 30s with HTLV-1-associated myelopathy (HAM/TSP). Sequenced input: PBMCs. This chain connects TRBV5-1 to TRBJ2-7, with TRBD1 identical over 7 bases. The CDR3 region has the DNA TGCGCCAGCAGCTTGGAGGCAGGGGGAAATTCCTACGAGCAGTACTTC. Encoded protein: CASSLEAGGNSYEQYF.